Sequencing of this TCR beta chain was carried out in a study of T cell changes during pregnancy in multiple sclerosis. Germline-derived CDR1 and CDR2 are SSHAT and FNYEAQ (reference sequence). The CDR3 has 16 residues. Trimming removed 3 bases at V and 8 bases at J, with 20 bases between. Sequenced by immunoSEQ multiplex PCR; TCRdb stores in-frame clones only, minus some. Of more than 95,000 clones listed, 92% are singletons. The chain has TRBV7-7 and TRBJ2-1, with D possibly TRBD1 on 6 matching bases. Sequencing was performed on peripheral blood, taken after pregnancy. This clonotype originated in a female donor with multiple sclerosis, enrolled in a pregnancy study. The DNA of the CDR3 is TGTGCCAGCAGCTTTCTAGATGGGCAGGGGAAAGATGAGCAGTTCTTC. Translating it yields CASSFLDGQGKDEQFF.